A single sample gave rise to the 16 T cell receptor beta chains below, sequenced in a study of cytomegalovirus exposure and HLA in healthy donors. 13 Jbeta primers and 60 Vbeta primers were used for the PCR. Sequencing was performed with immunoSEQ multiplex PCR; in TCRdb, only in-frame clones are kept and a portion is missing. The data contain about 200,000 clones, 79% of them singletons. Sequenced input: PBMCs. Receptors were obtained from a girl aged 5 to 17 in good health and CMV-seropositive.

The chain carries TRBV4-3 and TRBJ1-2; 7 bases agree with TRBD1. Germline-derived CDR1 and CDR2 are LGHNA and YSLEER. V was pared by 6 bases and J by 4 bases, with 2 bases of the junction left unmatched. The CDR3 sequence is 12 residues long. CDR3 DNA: TGCGCCAGCAGAGGGGGCGGCTATGGCTACACCTTC. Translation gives CASRGGGYGYTF.

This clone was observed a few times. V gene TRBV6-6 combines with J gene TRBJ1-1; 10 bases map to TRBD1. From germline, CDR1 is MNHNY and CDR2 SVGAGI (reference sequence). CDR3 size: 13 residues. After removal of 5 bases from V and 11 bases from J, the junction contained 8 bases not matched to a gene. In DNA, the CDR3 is TGTGCCAGCAGTCAGACAGGGGGCATGGGGGCTTTCTTT. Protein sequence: CASSQTGGMGAFF.

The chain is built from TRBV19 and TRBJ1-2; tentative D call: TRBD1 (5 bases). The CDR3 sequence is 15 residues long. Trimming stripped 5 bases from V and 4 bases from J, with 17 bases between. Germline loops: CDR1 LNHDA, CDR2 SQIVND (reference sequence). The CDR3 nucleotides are TGTGCCAGTAGTCCACGGGACTTTAGCTCCTATGGCTACACCTTC. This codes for CASSPRDFSSYGYTF. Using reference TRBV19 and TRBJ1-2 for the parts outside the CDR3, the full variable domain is DGGITQSPKYLFRKEGQNVTLSCEQNLNHDAMYWYRQDPGQGLRLIYYSQIVNDFQKGDIAEGYSVSREKKESFPLTVTSAQKNPTAFYLCASSPRDFSSYGYTFGSGTRLTVV.

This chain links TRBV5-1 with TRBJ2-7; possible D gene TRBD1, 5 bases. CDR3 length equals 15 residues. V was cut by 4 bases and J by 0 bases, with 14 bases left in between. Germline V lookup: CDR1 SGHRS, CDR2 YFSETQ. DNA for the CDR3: TGCGCCAGCAGCCAACCGACAGCCGTCTCCTACGAGCAGTACTTC. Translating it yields CASSQPTAVSYEQYF.

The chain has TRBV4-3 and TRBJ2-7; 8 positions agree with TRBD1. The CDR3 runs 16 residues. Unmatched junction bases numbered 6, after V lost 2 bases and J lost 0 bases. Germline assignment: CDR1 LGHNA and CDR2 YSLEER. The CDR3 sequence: CASSQMAGQGSYEQYF. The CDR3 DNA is TGCGCCAGCAGCCAAATGGCCGGACAGGGCTCCTACGAGCAGTACTTC.

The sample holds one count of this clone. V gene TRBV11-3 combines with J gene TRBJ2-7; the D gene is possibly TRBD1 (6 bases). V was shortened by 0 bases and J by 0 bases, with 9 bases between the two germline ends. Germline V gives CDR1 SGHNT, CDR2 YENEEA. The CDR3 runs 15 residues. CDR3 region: CASSLDLTGSYEQYF. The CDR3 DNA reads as TGTGCCAGCAGCTTAGATCTGACAGGCTCCTACGAGCAGTACTTC.

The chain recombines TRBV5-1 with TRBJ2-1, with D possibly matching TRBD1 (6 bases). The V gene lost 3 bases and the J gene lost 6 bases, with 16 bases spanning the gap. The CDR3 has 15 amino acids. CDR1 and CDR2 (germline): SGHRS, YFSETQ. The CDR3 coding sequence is TGCGCCAGCAGCTCTGCAGGGGCTTTACCCAATGAGCAGTTCTTC. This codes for CASSSAGALPNEQFF. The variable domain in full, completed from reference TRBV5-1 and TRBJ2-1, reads KAGVTQTPRYLIKTRGQQVTLSCSPISGHRSVSWYQQTPGQGLQFLFEYFSETQRNKGNFPGRFSGRQFSNSRSEMNVSTLELGDSALYLCASSSAGALPNEQFFGPGTRLTVL.

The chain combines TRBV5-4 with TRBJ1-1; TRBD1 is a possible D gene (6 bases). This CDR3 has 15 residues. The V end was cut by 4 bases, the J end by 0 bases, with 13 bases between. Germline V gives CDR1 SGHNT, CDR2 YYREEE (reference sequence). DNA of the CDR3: TGTGCCAGCAGCGGGGGGGGCAGGCTGAACACTGAAGCTTTCTTT. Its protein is CASSGGGRLNTEAFF.

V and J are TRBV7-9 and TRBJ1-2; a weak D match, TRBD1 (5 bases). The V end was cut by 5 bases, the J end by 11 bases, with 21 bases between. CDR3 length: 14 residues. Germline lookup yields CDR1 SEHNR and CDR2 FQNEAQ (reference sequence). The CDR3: CASSHPPSGPGYTF. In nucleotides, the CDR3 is TGTGCCAGCAGCCATCCTCCCTCAGGGCCGGGTTACACCTTC.

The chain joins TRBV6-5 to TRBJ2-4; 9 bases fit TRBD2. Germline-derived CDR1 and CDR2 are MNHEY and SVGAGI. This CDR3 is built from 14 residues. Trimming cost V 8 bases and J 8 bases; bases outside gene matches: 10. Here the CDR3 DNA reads TGTGCCAGCTCCGCGGGGGGGGGCTGGGACATTCAGTACTTC. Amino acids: CASSAGGGWDIQYF.

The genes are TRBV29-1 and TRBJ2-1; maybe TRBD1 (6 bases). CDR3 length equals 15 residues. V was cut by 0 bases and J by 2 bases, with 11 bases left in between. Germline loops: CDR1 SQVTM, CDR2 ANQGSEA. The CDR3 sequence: CSVEDPKGAYNEQFF. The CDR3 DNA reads TGCAGCGTTGAAGATCCTAAGGGGGCCTACAATGAGCAGTTCTTC.

CDR3 sequence reads: CASSQDNRGVSTDTQYF. The DNA for the CDR3 is TGCGCCAGCAGCCAAGATAACAGGGGTGTTTCGACAGATACGCAGTATTTT. The chain recombines TRBV4-3 with TRBJ2-3, with TRBD1 matching 7 bases. The trim removed 0 bases at V and 3 bases at J, leaving 9 bases unmatched. This CDR3 comprises 17 residues. Germline assignment: CDR1 LGHNA and CDR2 YSLEER.

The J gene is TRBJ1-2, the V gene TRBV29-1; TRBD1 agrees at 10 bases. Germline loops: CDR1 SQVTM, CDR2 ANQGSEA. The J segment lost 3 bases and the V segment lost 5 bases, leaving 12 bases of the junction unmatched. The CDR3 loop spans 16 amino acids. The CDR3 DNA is TGCAGCGTTATTAAAATCGGACAGGGGGAGGACTATGGCTACACCTTC. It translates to CSVIKIGQGEDYGYTF.

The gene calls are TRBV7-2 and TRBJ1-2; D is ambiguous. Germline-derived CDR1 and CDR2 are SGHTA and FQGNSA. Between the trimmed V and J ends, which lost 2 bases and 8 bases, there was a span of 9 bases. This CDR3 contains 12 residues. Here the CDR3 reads CASSLNLGGYTF. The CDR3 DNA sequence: TGTGCCAGCAGCTTAAACCTGGGCGGCTACACCTTC.

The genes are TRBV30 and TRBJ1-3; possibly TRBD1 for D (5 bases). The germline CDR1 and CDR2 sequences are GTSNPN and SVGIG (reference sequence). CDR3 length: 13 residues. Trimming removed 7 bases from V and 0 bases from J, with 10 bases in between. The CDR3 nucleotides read TGTGCCTTACCGGGGGGCTCTGGAAACACCATATATTTT. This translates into CALPGGSGNTIYF.

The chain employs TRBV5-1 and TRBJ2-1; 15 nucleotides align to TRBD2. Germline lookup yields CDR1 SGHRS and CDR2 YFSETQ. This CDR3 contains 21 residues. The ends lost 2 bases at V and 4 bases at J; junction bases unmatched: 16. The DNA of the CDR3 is TGCGCCAGCAGCTTTTGGCGATCCGGGACTAGCGGGGGGCCGGGGTACAATGAGCAGTTCTTC. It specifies CASSFWRSGTSGGPGYNEQFF. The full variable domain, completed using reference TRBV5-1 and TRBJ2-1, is KAGVTQTPRYLIKTRGQQVTLSCSPISGHRSVSWYQQTPGQGLQFLFEYFSETQRNKGNFPGRFSGRQFSNSRSEMNVSTLELGDSALYLCASSFWRSGTSGGPGYNEQFFGPGTRLTVL.